This T cell receptor (beta chain) emerged from a study of blood T cell repertoires in COVID-19. Study as a whole: From the United States, Italy and Spain came samples of acute and convalescent COVID-19.

This table comes from immunoSEQ multiplex PCR, and its TCRdb copy is limited to in-frame clones, with some not included. The sample holds about 98,000 clones, approximately 79% seen once. The TCR was taken from a man in his 70s with active or convalescent COVID-19. Material for sequencing was peripheral blood.

The CDR3 loop is CASSQDRNLEQFF. The CDR3 bases are TGTGCCAGCAGCCAAGATAGAAACCTTGAGCAGTTCTTC. The chain joins TRBV3-1 (or the pseudogene TRBV3-2) to TRBJ2-1; no reliable D call. CDR1 LGHDT and CDR2 YNNKEL come from the germline V gene (reference sequence). The CDR3 covers 13 residues. V was pared by 0 bases and J by 9 bases, with 9 bases between.